This is a list of T cell receptor beta chains from one sample in a study of CD8+CD57+ T cells in acquired aplastic anemia. Via MiXCR, TCRdb re-called the reads, giving one row per CDR3 protein. The sample shows over 100,000 distinct CDR3 sequences, less than 45% of them seen only once. Sequencing was carried out using sorted CD4+, CD8+, or CD8+CD57+ T cells (not recorded which) from PBMCs. Receptors were obtained from a human donor in good health, serving as a control. CDR3s include the opening cysteine and the closing phenylalanine or tryptophan. Each record gives: clone size, J gene, V gene, D gene, CDR3 DNA, CDR3 protein. A D gene is named only where the DNA matches it firmly. Not every row has a clone size; where given, it reads once, few, many or a size class.

.	TRBJ2-1	TRBV29-1	.	TGCAGCGTTGGTCACCGGGGCTGGGGCTACAATGAGCAGTTCTTC	CSVGHRGWGYNEQFF
many	TRBJ2-1	TRBV20-1	TRBD2	TGCAGTGCTCAAAAGCGGGAGGGCTCCTACAATGAGCAGTTCTTC	CSAQKREGSYNEQFF
many	TRBJ1-2	TRBV3-1	.	TGTGCCAGCAGCCAAGCAGGGGACTATGGCTACACCTTC	CASSQAGDYGYTF
many	TRBJ1-1	TRBV19	TRBD1	TGTGCCAGTAGTAAACAGGGGGCCGCTGAAGCTTTCTTT	CASSKQGAAEAFF
few	TRBJ2-6	TRBV30	.	TGTGCCTGGAGGGCAGGGAGCTCTTTTGGGGGCAACGTCCTGACTTTC	CAWRAGSSFGGNVLTF
many	TRBJ1-6	TRBV7-2	.	TGTGCCAGCAGCTTATCAGGGGATTTTACACCCCTCCACTTT	CASSLSGDFTPLHF
many	TRBJ2-2	TRBV6-1	TRBD1	TGTGCCAGTTCGAGGGCAGGGGGCGGAAACACCGGGGAGCTGTTTTTT	CASSRAGGGNTGELFF
many	TRBJ1-1	TRBV29-1	TRBD1	TGCAGCGTTGTCGGTGGGACAGGGGCGGGCACTGAAGCTTTCTTT	CSVVGGTGAGTEAFF
many	TRBJ1-3	TRBV19	.	TGTGCCAGCGCCACCGTCGCAAGGCGCTTGGCCATATATTTT	CASATVARRLAIYF
.	TRBJ2-1	TRBV20-1	TRBD1	TGCAGTGCTAACCGGGACAGGGGGCCGAATGAGCAGTTCTTC	CSANRDRGPNEQFF
.	TRBJ1-1	TRBV24-1	TRBD1	TGTGCCACCAGTGCGGGGGGACAGGGGTATTTT	CATSAGGQGYF
few	TRBJ1-2	TRBV19	.	TGTGCCAGTAGTACGGCTGGGCCAGGCAGGTATGGCTACACCTTC	CASSTAGPGRYGYTF
many	TRBJ1-4	TRBV7-2	TRBD1	TGTGCCAGCAGCTCCCGGGACAGGGCGGAAAAACTGTTTTTT	CASSSRDRAEKLFF
many	TRBJ1-5	TRBV20-1	.	TGCAGTGCTCGTACGGAGTATAGCAATCAGCCCCAGCATTTT	CSARTEYSNQPQHF
.	TRBJ1-6	TRBV2	.	TGTGCCAGCAGTGGGGTAGCTGATAATTCACCCCTCCACTTT	CASSGVADNSPLHF